Shown below are 21 T cell receptor beta chains from a single sample sequenced in a study of T cell responses to AZD1222 COVID-19 vaccine. The data were produced by immunoSEQ multiplex PCR, yet TCRdb's version contains in-frame clones alone and is incomplete. This sample carries 110,000 or so clones, about nine tenths of them seen once, and the ten largest clones take over 4%. The source was peripheral blood, collected 28 days after the second dose of the MenACWY control vaccine. The origin of the receptors is an adult who received the MenACWY meningococcal vaccine as a control.

The chain combines TRBV21-1 with TRBJ2-2. TRBV21-1 is shown as a pseudogene. This CDR3 is 14 amino acids long. The CDR3 loop is CASSLSALKGELFF. The CDR3 nucleotides read TGTGCCAGCAGCCTTTCGGCCTTAAAAGGGGAGCTGTTTTTT.

The V gene is TRBV18, the J gene TRBJ2-7, with D tentatively TRBD2 (5 bases). V was pared by 3 bases and J by 5 bases, with 11 bases between. This CDR3 has 13 residues. Germline V gene sequence: CDR1 KGHSH, CDR2 LQKENI. This chain's CDR3 is CASSPRLGDEQYV. The CDR3, as DNA: TGTGCCAGCTCACCTCGCCTCGGGGACGAGCAGTACGTC.

The J gene is TRBJ2-3, the V gene TRBV19, with TRBD1 matching 8 bases. Germline V lookup: CDR1 LNHDA, CDR2 SQIVND (reference sequence). The CDR3 extends over 18 amino acids. V dropped 4 bases and J dropped 1; count of bases not matched to a gene: 13. This chain's CDR3 is CASSNQGALRKGTDTQYF. CDR3 nucleotides: TGTGCCAGTAGTAACCAGGGGGCGCTGAGAAAGGGCACAGATACGCAGTATTTT.

This rearrangement joins TRBV18 to TRBJ2-7; D remains unclear. Germline assignment: CDR1 KGHSH and CDR2 LQKENI. With 3 bases removed from V and 2 bases from J, the gap between germline ends came to 11 bases. The CDR3 contains 14 residues. CDR3 loop: CASSPLESAYEQYF. CDR3 nucleotides: TGTGCCAGCTCACCCCTAGAGTCCGCCTACGAGCAGTACTTC.

The V and J genes are TRBV25-1 and TRBJ1-1; possible D gene TRBD1, 5 bases. Trimming removed 8 bases from V and 6 bases from J, with 16 bases in between. Germline CDR1 is MGHDK and CDR2 is SYGVNS. There are 13 residues in the CDR3. CDR3 in amino acids: CASAAQGGAEAFF. The CDR3 bases are TGTGCCAGCGCGGCTCAGGGAGGTGCTGAAGCTTTCTTT.

The rearrangement links TRBV7-2 to TRBJ2-3; 7 bases match TRBD1. The CDR3 loop spans 14 amino acids. V gave up 6 bases and J gave up 4 bases; unmatched junction bases: 7. In germline, CDR1 is SGHTA, CDR2 FQGNSA. The CDR3 region is CASSYDRASDTQYF. As DNA, the CDR3 is TGTGCCAGCAGTTACGACAGGGCCTCAGATACGCAGTATTTT.

The chain uses TRBV15 and TRBJ2-1; D ambiguous. The CDR3 is 16 residues long. Germline V gene sequence: CDR1 LNHNV, CDR2 YYDKDF (reference sequence). Trimming took 4 bases from V and 0 from J, leaving 13 bases between them. The CDR3 nucleotides are TGTGCCACCAGCATTTGGACGTGGGGCTCCTACAATGAGCAGTTCTTC. Protein: CATSIWTWGSYNEQFF. The full variable domain, its missing parts supplied by reference TRBV15 and TRBJ2-1, is DAMVIQNPRYQVTQFGKPVTLSCSQTLNHNVMYWYQQKSSQAPKLLFHYYDKDFNNEADTPDNFQSRRPNTSFCFLDIRSPGLGDTAMYLCATSIWTWGSYNEQFFGPGTRLTVL.

This clone was detected a few times. The rearrangement uses TRBV19 and TRBJ1-2; unclear D gene. The V gene's germline CDR1 is LNHDA and CDR2 SQIVND (reference sequence). The CDR3 covers 14 residues. Trimming shortened V by 4 bases and J by 3 bases, and 12 bases separated the two germline ends. The CDR3 DNA is TGTGCCAGTAGTAATTACATATTGGACTATGGCTACACCTTC. It codes for CASSNYILDYGYTF.

The chain carries TRBV24-1 and TRBJ1-6; D is uncertain. CDR3 size: 15 residues. V lost 4 bases and J lost 6, with 12 bases in between. CDR1 KGHDR and CDR2 SFDVKD come from the germline V gene. The CDR3 coding sequence is TGTGCCACCAGTGACCCCCGGCATCCTAATTCACCCCTCCACTTT. This gives the protein CATSDPRHPNSPLHF.

V is TRBV7-3 and J is TRBJ1-5, with 8 bases aligning to TRBD1. Germline V gene lookup returns CDR1 SGHTA and CDR2 FQGTGA. This CDR3 is 13 amino acids long. Trimming cost V 5 bases and J 4 bases; bases outside gene matches: 1. As DNA, the CDR3 is TGTGCCAGCAGCCGACAGGGGAATCAGCCCCAGCATTTT. It translates to CASSRQGNQPQHF. The whole variable domain, filled in from reference TRBV7-3 and TRBJ1-5, reads GAGVSQTPSNKVTEKGKYVELRCDPISGHTALYWYRQSLGQGPEFLIYFQGTGAADDSGLPNDRFFAVRPEGSVSTLKIQRTERGDSAVYLCASSRQGNQPQHFGDGTRLSIL.

The chain uses TRBV7-9 and TRBJ2-2, with TRBD2 matching over 11 bases. With V trimmed by 8 bases and J by 7 bases, 12 bases remained unmatched. CDR1 and CDR2 from the germline V gene are SEHNR and FQNEAQ (reference sequence). The CDR3 spans 16 residues. CDR3 sequence reads: CASGRLAGGHGGELFF. In nucleotides, the CDR3 is TGTGCCAGCGGGAGGCTAGCGGGGGGCCACGGCGGGGAGCTGTTTTTT.

The rearrangement uses TRBV19 and TRBJ2-6; D not certain. Trimming stripped 6 bases from V and 0 bases from J, with 15 bases between. The CDR3 runs to 17 residues. Germline V lookup: CDR1 LNHDA, CDR2 SQIVND (reference sequence). CDR3 loop: CASSLPAWGSGANVLTF. The CDR3 DNA reads TGTGCCAGTAGCTTACCCGCCTGGGGCTCTGGGGCCAACGTCCTGACTTTC. Combining the CDR3 with reference TRBV19 and TRBJ2-6 gives the whole variable domain DGGITQSPKYLFRKEGQNVTLSCEQNLNHDAMYWYRQDPGQGLRLIYYSQIVNDFQKGDIAEGYSVSREKKESFPLTVTSAQKNPTAFYLCASSLPAWGSGANVLTFGAGSRLTVL.

The chain combines TRBV12-3 or TRBV12-4 with TRBJ2-1; a possible D gene is TRBD2 (6 bases). The CDR3 is made up of 12 amino acids. V lost 7 bases and J 8 bases, leaving 12 bases between the germline ends. CDR3 sequence (DNA): TGTGCCAGCAATCACGGCGGGGATGAGCAGTTCTTC. This codes for CASNHGGDEQFF.

The rearrangement joins TRBV9 to TRBJ2-7; TRBD2 agrees at 8 bases. This CDR3 has 15 amino acids. The germline V gene has CDR1 SGDLS and CDR2 YYNGEE. With V trimmed by 5 bases and J by 1 base, 8 bases remained unmatched. The CDR3 region has the DNA TGTGCCAGCAGTCGTAGCGGGGCGGGATCCTACGAGCAGTACTTC. This encodes CASSRSGAGSYEQYF.

The table lists this clone with a few counts. This chain joins TRBV3-1 (or the pseudogene TRBV3-2) and TRBJ1-5; perhaps TRBD1 as D (5 bases). This CDR3 region has 14 residues. V was cut by 0 bases and J by 7 bases, with 10 bases left in between. Germline V gene lookup returns CDR1 LGHDT and CDR2 YNNKEL (reference sequence). CDR3 sequence: CASSQEGAGQPQHF. The CDR3, as DNA: TGTGCCAGCAGCCAAGAAGGGGCCGGCCAGCCCCAGCATTTT.

The chain combines TRBV5-1 with TRBJ2-5; unclear D gene. Germline V gives CDR1 SGHRS, CDR2 YFSETQ. V was trimmed by 4 bases and J by 5 bases, leaving 9 bases between them. The CDR3 length is 12 residues. The CDR3 nucleotides read TGCGCCAGCAGCATGACTTGGGAGACCCAGTACTTC. Its translation: CASSMTWETQYF. Based on the CDR3 plus reference TRBV5-1 and TRBJ2-5, the full variable domain is KAGVTQTPRYLIKTRGQQVTLSCSPISGHRSVSWYQQTPGQGLQFLFEYFSETQRNKGNFPGRFSGRQFSNSRSEMNVSTLELGDSALYLCASSMTWETQYFGPGTRLLVL.

The chain couples TRBV10-2 to TRBJ1-5, with D tentatively TRBD1 (6 bases). CDR1 and CDR2 (germline): WSHSY, SAAADI. The CDR3 has 15 residues. Trimming left V 2 bases short and J 3 bases short, with 11 bases between. Here the CDR3 DNA reads TGCGCCAGCAGTGAGATGGACAGTCTCAATCAGCCCCAGCATTTT. Its translation: CASSEMDSLNQPQHF.

The gene calls are TRBV28 and TRBJ2-4; D not resolved. CDR1 is MDHEN and CDR2 is SYDVKM in the germline V gene. Trimming left V 4 bases short and J 14 bases short, with 15 bases between. This CDR3 contains 12 residues. CDR3 residues: CASSSYRAPKYF. The CDR3 DNA reads TGTGCCAGCAGTTCTTATCGCGCCCCGAAGTACTTC.

The chain uses TRBV19 and TRBJ2-5; 12 bases map to TRBD2. Germline trimming cut 8 bases from V and 4 bases from J; bases unmatched to any gene: 8. Germline V gene data show CDR1 as LNHDA and CDR2 as SQIVND (reference sequence). The length of the CDR3 is 15 residues. The CDR3 nucleotides are TGTGCCAGTCGATGGACTAGCGGGATAGGAGAGACCCAGTACTTC. This codes for CASRWTSGIGETQYF.

V is TRBV7-2 and J is TRBJ1-5; D unclear. This CDR3 has 13 residues. Germline-derived CDR1 and CDR2 are SGHTA and FQGNSA. Trimming pared 6 bases from V and 7 bases from J, leaving 13 bases between. CDR3 region: CASSEGGFQPQHF. The CDR3 coding sequence is TGTGCCAGCAGTGAGGGTGGTTTCCAGCCCCAGCATTTT. The complete variable domain, with remaining parts taken from reference TRBV7-2 and TRBJ1-5, reads GAGVSQSPSNKVTEKGKDVELRCDPISGHTALYWYRQSLGQGLEFLIYFQGNSAPDKSGLPSDRFSAERTGGSVSTLTIQRTQQEDSAVYLCASSEGGFQPQHFGDGTRLSIL.

The chain links TRBV5-5 to TRBJ1-1; no firm D call. Germline lookup yields CDR1 SGHKS and CDR2 YYEKEE (reference sequence). The CDR3 runs to 15 residues. Between the trimmed V and J ends, which lost 5 bases and 0 bases, there was a span of 14 bases. CDR3 protein: CASRPQAIMNTEAFF. The CDR3 bases are TGTGCCAGCAGACCTCAAGCGATCATGAACACTGAAGCTTTCTTT.